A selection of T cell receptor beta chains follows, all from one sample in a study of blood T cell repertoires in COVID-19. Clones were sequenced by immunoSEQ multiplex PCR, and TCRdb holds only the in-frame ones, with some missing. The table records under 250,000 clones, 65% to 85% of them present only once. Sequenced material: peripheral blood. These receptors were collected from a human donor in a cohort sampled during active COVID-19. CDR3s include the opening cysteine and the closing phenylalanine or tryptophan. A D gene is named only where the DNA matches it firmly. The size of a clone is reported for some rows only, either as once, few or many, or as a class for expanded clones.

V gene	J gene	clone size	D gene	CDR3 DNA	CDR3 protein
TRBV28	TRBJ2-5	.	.	TGTGCCAGCAGTACCGGGATTTCGGGGACCCAGTACTTC	CASSTGISGTQYF
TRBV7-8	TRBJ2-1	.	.	TGTGCCAGCAGCTTAGTTGGGGGCAACTCCTACAATGAGCAGTTCTTC	CASSLVGGNSYNEQFF
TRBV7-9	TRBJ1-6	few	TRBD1	TGTGCCAGCAGCTCCCGGGACAGGGTCGGCGGTTCACCCCTCCACTTT	CASSSRDRVGGSPLHF
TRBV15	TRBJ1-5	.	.	TGTGCCACCAGCAGAGAGGGAGTGGGGCAGCCCCAGCATTTT	CATSREGVGQPQHF
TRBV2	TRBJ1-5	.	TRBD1	TGTGCCAGCAGTCCGGACAGGACTACTAGCAATCAGCCCCAGCATTTT	CASSPDRTTSNQPQHF
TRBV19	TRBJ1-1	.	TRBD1	TGTGCCAGTAGTCTCAACAGGGGAGGAAGGCAGTGGGCTTTCTTT	CASSLNRGGRQWAFF
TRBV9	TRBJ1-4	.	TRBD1	TGTGCCAGCAGCGCCGGGACAGGGCGAACTAATGAAAAACTGTTTTTT	CASSAGTGRTNEKLFF
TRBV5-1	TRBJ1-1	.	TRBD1	TGCGCCAGCAACACAGGGGTGAACACTGAAGCTTTCTTT	CASNTGVNTEAFF
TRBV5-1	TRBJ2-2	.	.	TGCGCCAGCAGCCTCACAGGGGAGGAGACCGGGGAGCTGTTTTTT	CASSLTGEETGELFF
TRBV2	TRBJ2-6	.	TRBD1	TGTGCCAGCCCGGTGGACAGGGGTTTTCCTGGGGCCAACGTCCTGACTTTC	CASPVDRGFPGANVLTF
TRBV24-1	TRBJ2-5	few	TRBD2	TGTGCCACCAGCCTCGGGCTAGCGGGCGGAGAGACCCAGTACTTC	CATSLGLAGGETQYF
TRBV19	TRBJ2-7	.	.	TGTGCCAGCTCCGGGTTCGACGAGCAGTACTTC	CASSGFDEQYF
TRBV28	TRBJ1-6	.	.	TGTGCCAGCAGTTTATCGCGGGGTAGCTCACCCCTCCACTTT	CASSLSRGSSPLHF
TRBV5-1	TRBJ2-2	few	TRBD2	TGCGCCAGCAGGTCTCGGACTAGCGGGAGAATTTACGGGGAGCTGTTTTTT	CASRSRTSGRIYGELFF
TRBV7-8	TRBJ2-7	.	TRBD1	TGTGCCAGCAGCTACGACAGGGATACCTACGAGCAGTACTTC	CASSYDRDTYEQYF
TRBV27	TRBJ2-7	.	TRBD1	TGTGCCAGCAGCTTAACAGGGGGTTCCTACGAGCAGTACTTC	CASSLTGGSYEQYF
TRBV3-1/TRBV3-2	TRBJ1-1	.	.	TGTGCCAGCAGCCGGGGCACGAGAAACACTGAAGCTTTCTTT	CASSRGTRNTEAFF
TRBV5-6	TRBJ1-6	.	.	TGTGCCAGCAGTCCGGGAGAATATAATTCACCCCTCCACTTT	CASSPGEYNSPLHF
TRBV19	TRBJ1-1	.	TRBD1	TGTGCCAGTCAATTGGGACAGGCGAACACTGAAGCTTTCTTT	CASQLGQANTEAFF
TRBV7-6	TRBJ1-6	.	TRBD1	TGTGCCAGCAGCAGCAACAGGGGGATGGGGGTAAATTCACCCCTCCACTTT	CASSSNRGMGVNSPLHF
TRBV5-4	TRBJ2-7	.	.	TGTGCCAGCAGCCCGGACAGTAGAAGCTCCTACGAGCAGTACTTC	CASSPDSRSSYEQYF
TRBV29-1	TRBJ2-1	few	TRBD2	TGCAGCGTTGAATCCAGCGGGAGAGGGGGGAACAATGAGCAGTTCTTC	CSVESSGRGGNNEQFF